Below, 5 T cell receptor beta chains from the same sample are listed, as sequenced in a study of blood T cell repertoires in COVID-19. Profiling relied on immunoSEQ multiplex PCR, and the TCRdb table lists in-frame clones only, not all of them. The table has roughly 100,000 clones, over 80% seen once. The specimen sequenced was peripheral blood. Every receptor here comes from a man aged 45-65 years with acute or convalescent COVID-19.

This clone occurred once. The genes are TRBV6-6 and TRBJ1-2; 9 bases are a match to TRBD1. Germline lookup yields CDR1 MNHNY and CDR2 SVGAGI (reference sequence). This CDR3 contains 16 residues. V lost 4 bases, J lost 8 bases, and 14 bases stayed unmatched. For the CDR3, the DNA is TGTGCCAGCAGTTCGGGTCCGGGACAGGGCTTTTTGGGCTACACCTTC. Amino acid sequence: CASSSGPGQGFLGYTF.

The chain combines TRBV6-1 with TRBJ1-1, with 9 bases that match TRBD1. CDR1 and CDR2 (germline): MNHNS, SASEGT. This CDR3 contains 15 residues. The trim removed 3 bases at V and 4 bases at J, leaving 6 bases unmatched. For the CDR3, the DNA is TGTGCCAGCAGTGACCGACAGGGGGGGACCACTGAAGCTTTCTTT. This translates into CASSDRQGGTTEAFF.

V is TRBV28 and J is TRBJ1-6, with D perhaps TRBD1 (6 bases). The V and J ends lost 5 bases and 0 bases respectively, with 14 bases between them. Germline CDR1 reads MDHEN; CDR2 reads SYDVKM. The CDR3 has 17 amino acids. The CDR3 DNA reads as TGTGCCAGCAGTGCGACAGGTTGGGACTCCTATAATTCACCCCTCCACTTT. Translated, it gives CASSATGWDSYNSPLHF.

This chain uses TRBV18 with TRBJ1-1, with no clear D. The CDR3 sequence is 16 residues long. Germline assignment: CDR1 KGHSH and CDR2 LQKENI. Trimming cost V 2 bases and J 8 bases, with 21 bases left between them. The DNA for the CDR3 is TGTGCCAGCTCACCAAGTATATCTGGTTTGGCCCCCGAAGCTTTCTTT. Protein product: CASSPSISGLAPEAFF.

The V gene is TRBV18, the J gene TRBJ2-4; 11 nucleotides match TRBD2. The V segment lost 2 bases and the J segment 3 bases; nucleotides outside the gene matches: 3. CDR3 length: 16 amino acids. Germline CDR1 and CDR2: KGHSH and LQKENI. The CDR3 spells CASSPLAGGRKNIQYF. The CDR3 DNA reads TGTGCCAGCTCACCATTAGCGGGGGGGCGCAAAAACATTCAGTACTTC.